This T cell receptor beta chain was recovered during a study of identical twins. Whole-study results and caveats: Insertions ran lower in abundant cord blood beta clonotypes, though not in memory repertoires.

V lost 3 bases to trimming and J lost 5 bases, with 11 bases between them. The germline V gene has CDR1 SEHNR and CDR2 FQNEAQ (reference sequence). CDR3 length: 13 residues. As regards this clonotype: Antigen: not known.

A universal primer binding site was introduced by template switching. The final cDNA contained unique molecular identifiers. TCRdb re-called the 5' RACE reads through MiXCR, storing one row per CDR3 protein. The profile shows about 330,000 distinct CDR3 sequences, around 12% of them singletons. The same specimen was also included in a second study, on yellow fever vaccine responses in identical twins. That work adds: On the reported evidence, twins' vaccine T cell responses seemed partly convergent and partly personalized.

This chain joins TRBV7-9 and TRBJ2-7; possibly TRBD2 for D (6 bases). Sequencing was done on a sample of CD8+ T cells sorted from blood. The TCR originated in a young woman in good health. For the CDR3, the DNA is TGTGCCAGCAGCTTGGACACGGGGGACGAGCAGTACTTC. Amino acids: CASSLDTGDEQYF.